The source of this T cell receptor beta chain is a study of blood T cell repertoires in COVID-19. As for the study in general: PBMCs, B-cell-depleted T cells, or T cells were the source of the cDNA or gDNA that made up the material.

Germline loops: CDR1 SGHTA, CDR2 FQGNSA. J was trimmed by 3 bases and V by 5 bases; bases with no gene match: 17. The CDR3 runs 18 residues. In the study's own analysis: The authors estimated nucleated cell counts from reference gene primer amplification. TCRdb keeps only in-frame clones here, not all; method: immunoSEQ multiplex PCR. That table gives V, J and clone size, and the DNA gave D and trimming. This sample has some 150,000 clones, with roughly 89% found just once. The chain uses TRBV7-2 and TRBJ2-3; 7 bases align to TRBD2. The clonotype originates from a woman aged 60-75 years who had recovered from COVID-19. Sequencing was done on a sample of peripheral blood. The CDR3 reads CASSPSSGVNSWTDTQYF. CDR3 DNA sequence: TGTGCCAGCAGCCCAAGCAGCGGGGTAAACAGTTGGACAGATACGCAGTATTTT.